This T cell receptor (beta chain) derives from a study of siplizumab effects on memory and regulatory T cells. This CDR3 region has 13 residues. Looked up from germline, CDR1 is KGHSH and CDR2 is LQKENI. Trimming cost V 4 bases and J 4 bases, with 11 bases left between them. This clone was observed a handful of times. Its antigen is unknown. Study results and limitations: Mean Treg-derived proportions of mappable alloreactive CD4+ clones were around 72% for siplizumab and roughly 27% for controls. The diversity of naive T cells seemed greater than that of memory cells, and their alloresponse contribution seemed major. In siplizumab cultures, the suppressive function of proliferating Tregs remained unconfirmed.

Cells of the mixed lymphocyte reaction were cocultured at 37 degrees C for 5 to 6 days. Sequencing used immunoSEQ multiplex PCR; TCRdb keeps in-frame clones, though not all of them. The table lists about 4,500 clones, around 50% of them singletons, with 3.9% in the top ten. Sequencing was carried out using CFSE-low (dividing) CD4+ T cells sorted from an allogeneic mixed lymphocyte reaction. The rearrangement joins TRBV18 to TRBJ2-7, with a possible D match to TRBD2 (5 bases). The receptor was isolated from a human donor in good health; the cells came from an allogeneic mixed lymphocyte reaction. Some clones in this sample may be carry-over from other donors' samples. DNA for the CDR3: TGTGCCAGCTCACTAAGCGGCAGTTACGAGCAGTACTTC. Translating gives CASSLSGSYEQYF.